This T cell receptor (beta chain) was sequenced in a study of T cell repertoires in cytomegalovirus infection. Study overall: Shared public TCR beta signatures pointed to both CMV infection and a matching HLA type. Points from the study as a whole: CMV-specific TCR beta clonotypes restricted by HLA-C dominated the ex vivo response. Cumulated frequencies of public TCR beta families served to identify carriers of CMV plus the relevant HLA.

The CDR3 is made up of 15 amino acids. Germline lookup yields CDR1 SGHVS and CDR2 FNYEAQ. After removal of 3 bases from V and 5 bases from J, the junction contained 6 bases not matched to a gene. A single record per CDR3 protein comes from TCRdb applying MiXCR to the reads. The sample includes around 270,000 distinct CDR3 sequences, roughly 10% of them seen just once. This clonotype was seen at least ten times. What it binds is not known. The TCR was taken from a human donor in good health (CMV status not recorded). Some clones in this sample may be carry-over from other donors' samples. The chain recombines TRBV7-6 with TRBJ2-5; TRBD1 agrees at 10 bases. Sequenced input: PBMCs. The chain's CDR3 is CASSLAGTGDETQYF. The CDR3 nucleotides read TGTGCCAGCAGCTTGGCCGGGACAGGGGATGAGACCCAGTACTTC.